This T cell receptor beta chain was recovered during a study of CD8 T cells in ankylosing spondylitis. TCRdb used MiXCR to reprocess the 5' RACE reads, holding one entry per CDR3 protein. The data hold about 340,000 distinct CDR3 sequences, with 6.5% to 10% observed a single time. On this clonotype itself: What it binds is not known.

CDR3 length: 16 amino acids. V shed 4 bases and J 8 bases; nucleotides not matched to a gene: 15. Germline V gene lookup returns CDR1 SGHKS and CDR2 YYEKEE (reference sequence). Notes on the study in general: Reports say disease-linked clones showed up significantly more in matched ankylosing spondylitis synovial fluid. Roughly eight highly homologous variants formed a TCR beta motif that appeared characteristic of ankylosing spondylitis blood.

The sequenced material came from blood, either unsorted or a sorted T cell fraction (not recorded which). The chain joins TRBV5-5 to TRBJ2-1; 7 bases agree with TRBD2. This sequence was found in a male donor with ankylosing spondylitis. CDR3 in amino acids: CASSPWVDTSDDEQFF. Written as DNA, the CDR3 is TGTGCCAGCAGCCCCTGGGTCGACACTAGCGACGATGAGCAGTTCTTC.